This T cell receptor beta chain was found in a study of T-cell memory formation after mild COVID-19. Trimming removed 5 bases from V and 2 bases from J; junction bases left unmatched: 7. Germline loops: CDR1 SGHNT, CDR2 YENEEA. This CDR3 has 16 residues. TCRdb ran MiXCR on the 5' RACE reads and lists one entry per CDR3 protein. The sample comprises just under 50,000 distinct CDR3 sequences, around 12% of which are singletons, and approximately 25% rests with the top ten. The specimen was PBMCs or a T cell subset sorted from them (not recorded which). This chain uses TRBV11-3 with TRBJ2-2; 8 nucleotides line up with TRBD1. The sequence was obtained from a young man who had mild COVID-19 (a few samples of this study predate the infection). Cell type and time point are not known. The DNA of the CDR3 is TGTGCCAGCAGCCAGACAGGGGCGATAAACACCGGGGAGCTGTTTTTT. This gives the protein CASSQTGAINTGELFF.